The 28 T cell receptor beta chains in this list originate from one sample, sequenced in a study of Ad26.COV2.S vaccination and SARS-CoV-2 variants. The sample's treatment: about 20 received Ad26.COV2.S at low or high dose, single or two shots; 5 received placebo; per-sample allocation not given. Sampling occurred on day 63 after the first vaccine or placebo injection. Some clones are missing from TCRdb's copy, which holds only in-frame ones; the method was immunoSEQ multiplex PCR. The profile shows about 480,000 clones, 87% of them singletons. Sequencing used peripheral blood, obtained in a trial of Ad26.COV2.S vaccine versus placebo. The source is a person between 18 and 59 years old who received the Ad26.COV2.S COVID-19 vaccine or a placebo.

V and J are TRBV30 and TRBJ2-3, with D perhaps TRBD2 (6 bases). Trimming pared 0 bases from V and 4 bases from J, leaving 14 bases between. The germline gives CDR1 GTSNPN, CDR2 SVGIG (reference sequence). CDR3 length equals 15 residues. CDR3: CAWSVPTSGADTQYF. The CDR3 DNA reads TGTGCCTGGAGTGTACCGACTAGTGGGGCAGATACGCAGTATTTT.

The CDR3 here is CASSEAARGSPLHF. The CDR3 DNA is TGTGCCTCATCGGAGGCAGCCCGGGGGTCACCCCTCCACTTT. V is TRBV30 and J is TRBJ1-6, with D possibly being TRBD1 (5 bases). This CDR3 has 14 amino acids. Trimming stripped 7 bases from V and 10 bases from J, with 20 bases between. Germline values: CDR1 GTSNPN, CDR2 SVGIG (reference sequence).

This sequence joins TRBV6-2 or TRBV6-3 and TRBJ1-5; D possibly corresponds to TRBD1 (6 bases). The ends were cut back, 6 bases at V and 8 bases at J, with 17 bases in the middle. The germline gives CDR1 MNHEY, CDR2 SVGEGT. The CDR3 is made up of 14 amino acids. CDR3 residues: CASRYTGGHEPQHF. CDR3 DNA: TGTGCCAGCAGGTACACGGGGGGACATGAGCCCCAGCATTTT.

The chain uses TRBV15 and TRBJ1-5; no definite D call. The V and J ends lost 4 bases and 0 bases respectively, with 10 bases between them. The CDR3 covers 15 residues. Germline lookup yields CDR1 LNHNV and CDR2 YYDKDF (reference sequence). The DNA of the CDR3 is TGTGCCACCAGCACACAGACTGATAGCAATCAGCCCCAGCATTTT. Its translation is CATSTQTDSNQPQHF.

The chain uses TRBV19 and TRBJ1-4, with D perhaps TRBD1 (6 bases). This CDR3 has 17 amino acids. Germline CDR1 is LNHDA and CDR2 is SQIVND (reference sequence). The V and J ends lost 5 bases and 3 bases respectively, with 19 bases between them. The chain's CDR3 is CASSAVWGASPNEKLFF. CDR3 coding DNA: TGTGCCAGTAGTGCTGTATGGGGGGCATCACCTAATGAAAAACTGTTTTTT.

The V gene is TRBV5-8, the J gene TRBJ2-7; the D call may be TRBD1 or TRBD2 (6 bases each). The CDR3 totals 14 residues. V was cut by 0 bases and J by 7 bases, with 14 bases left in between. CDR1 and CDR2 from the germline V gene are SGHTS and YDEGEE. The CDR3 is CASSLGNRAGEQYF. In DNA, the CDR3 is TGTGCCAGCAGCTTGGGAAACAGGGCGGGGGAGCAGTACTTC.

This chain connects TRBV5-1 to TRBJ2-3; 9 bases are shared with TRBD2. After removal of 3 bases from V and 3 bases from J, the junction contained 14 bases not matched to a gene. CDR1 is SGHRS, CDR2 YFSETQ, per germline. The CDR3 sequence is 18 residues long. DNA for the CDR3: TGCGCCAGCAGCTCCCCAGGTGCGGGAGGGCCCGGGACAGATACGCAGTATTTT. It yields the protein CASSSPGAGGPGTDTQYF.

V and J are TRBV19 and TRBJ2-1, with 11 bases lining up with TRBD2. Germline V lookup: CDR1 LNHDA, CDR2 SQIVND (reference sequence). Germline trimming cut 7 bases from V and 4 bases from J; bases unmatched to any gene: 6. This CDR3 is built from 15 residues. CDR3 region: CASTVGLADYNEQFF. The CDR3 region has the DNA TGTGCCAGTACCGTGGGACTAGCGGATTACAATGAGCAGTTCTTC.

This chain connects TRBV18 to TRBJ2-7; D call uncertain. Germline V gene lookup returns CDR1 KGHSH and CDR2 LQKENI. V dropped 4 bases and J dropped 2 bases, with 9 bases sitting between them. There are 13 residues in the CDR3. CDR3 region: CASSQTFAYEQYF. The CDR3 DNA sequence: TGTGCCAGCTCACAGACGTTTGCCTACGAGCAGTACTTC.

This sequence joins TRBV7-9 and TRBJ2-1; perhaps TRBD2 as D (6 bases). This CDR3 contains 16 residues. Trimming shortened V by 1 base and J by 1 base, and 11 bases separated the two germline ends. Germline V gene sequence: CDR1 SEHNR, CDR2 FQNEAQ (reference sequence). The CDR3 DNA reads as TGTGCCAGCAGCTTAGGGGGGAGGCTATCCTACAATGAGCAGTTCTTC. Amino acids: CASSLGGRLSYNEQFF.

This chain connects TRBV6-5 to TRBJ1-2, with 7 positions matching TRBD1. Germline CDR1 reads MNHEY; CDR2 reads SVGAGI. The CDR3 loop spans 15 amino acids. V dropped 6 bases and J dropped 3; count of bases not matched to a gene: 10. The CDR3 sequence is CASSRDRAAHYGYTF. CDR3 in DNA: TGTGCCAGCAGCCGAGACAGGGCAGCCCACTATGGCTACACCTTC.

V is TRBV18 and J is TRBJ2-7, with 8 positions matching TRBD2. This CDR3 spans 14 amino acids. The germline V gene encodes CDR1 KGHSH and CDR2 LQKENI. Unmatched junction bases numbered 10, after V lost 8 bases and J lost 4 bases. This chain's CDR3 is CASPGPGTRYEQYF. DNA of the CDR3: TGTGCCAGCCCCGGGCCGGGGACTAGGTACGAGCAGTACTTC.

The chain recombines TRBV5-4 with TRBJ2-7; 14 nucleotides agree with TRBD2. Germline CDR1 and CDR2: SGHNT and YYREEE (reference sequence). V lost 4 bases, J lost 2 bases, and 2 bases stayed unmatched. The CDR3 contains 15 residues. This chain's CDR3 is CASSPTSGRAYEQYF. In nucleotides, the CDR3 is TGTGCCAGCAGCCCGACTAGCGGGAGGGCCTACGAGCAGTACTTC. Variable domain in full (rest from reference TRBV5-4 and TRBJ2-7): ETGVTQSPTHLIKTRGQQVTLRCSSQSGHNTVSWYQQALGQGPQFIFQYYREEENGRGNFPPRFSGLQFPNYSSELNVNALELDDSALYLCASSPTSGRAYEQYFGPGTRLTVT.

CDR3 amino acids: CAWSGLTEAFF. CDR3 nucleotides: TGTGCCTGGAGTGGCCTCACTGAAGCTTTCTTT. The chain couples TRBV30 to TRBJ1-1; D is unclear. Germline CDR1 and CDR2: GTSNPN and SVGIG (reference sequence). CDR3 size: 11 residues. Trimming took off 1 base at V and 4 bases at J, with 4 bases between the two ends. Combining the CDR3 with reference TRBV30 and TRBJ1-1 gives the whole variable domain SQTIHQWPATLVQPVGSPLSLECTVEGTSNPNLYWYRQAAGRGLQLLFYSVGIGQISSEVPQNLSASRPQDRQFILSSKKLLLSDSGFYLCAWSGLTEAFFGQGTRLTVV.

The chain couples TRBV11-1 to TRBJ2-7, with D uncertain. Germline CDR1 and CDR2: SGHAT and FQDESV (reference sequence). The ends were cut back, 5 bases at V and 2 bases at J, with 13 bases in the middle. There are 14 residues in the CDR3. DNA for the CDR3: TGTGCCAGCAGCCCCAGGACGGAAACCTACGAGCAGTACTTC. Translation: CASSPRTETYEQYF.

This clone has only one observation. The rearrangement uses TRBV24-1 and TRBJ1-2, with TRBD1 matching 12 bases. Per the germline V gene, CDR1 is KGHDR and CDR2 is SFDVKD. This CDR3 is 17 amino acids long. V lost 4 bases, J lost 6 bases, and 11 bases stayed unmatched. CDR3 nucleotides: TGTGCCACCAGTGACCCATCCCCGGGACAGGGGGCCGATGGCTACACCTTC. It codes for CATSDPSPGQGADGYTF.

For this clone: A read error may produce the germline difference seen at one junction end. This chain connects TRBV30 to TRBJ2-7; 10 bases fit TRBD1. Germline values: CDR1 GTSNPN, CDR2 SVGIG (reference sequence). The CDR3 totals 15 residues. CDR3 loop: CAWKSWLGTGAPLTF. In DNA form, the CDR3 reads TGTGCCTGGAAGTCGTGGTTAGGGACAGGGGCCCCTTTAACCTTC. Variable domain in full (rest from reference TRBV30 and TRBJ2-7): SQTIHQWPATLVQPVGSPLSLECTVEGTSNPNLYWYRQAAGRGLQLLFYSVGIGQISSEVPQNLSASRPQDRQFILSSKKLLLSDSGFYLCAWKSWLGTGAPLTFGPGTRLTVT.

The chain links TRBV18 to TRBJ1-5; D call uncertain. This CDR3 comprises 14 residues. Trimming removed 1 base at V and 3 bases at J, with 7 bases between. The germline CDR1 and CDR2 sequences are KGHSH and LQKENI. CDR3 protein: CASSPRQVNQPQHF. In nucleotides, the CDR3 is TGTGCCAGCTCACCACGACAAGTCAATCAGCCCCAGCATTTT.

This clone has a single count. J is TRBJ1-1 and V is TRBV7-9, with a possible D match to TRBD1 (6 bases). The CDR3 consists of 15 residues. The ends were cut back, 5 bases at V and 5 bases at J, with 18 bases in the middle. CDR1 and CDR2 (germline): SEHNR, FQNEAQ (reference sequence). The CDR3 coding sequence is TGTGCCAGCAGCCCCAACAGGGCTCGGGGAACTGAAGCTTTCTTT. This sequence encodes CASSPNRARGTEAFF. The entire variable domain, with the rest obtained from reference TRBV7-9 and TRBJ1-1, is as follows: DTGVSQNPRHKITKRGQNVTFRCDPISEHNRLYWYRQTLGQGPEFLTYFQNEAQLEKSRLLSDRFSAERPKGSFSTLEIQRTEQGDSAMYLCASSPNRARGTEAFFGQGTRLTVV.

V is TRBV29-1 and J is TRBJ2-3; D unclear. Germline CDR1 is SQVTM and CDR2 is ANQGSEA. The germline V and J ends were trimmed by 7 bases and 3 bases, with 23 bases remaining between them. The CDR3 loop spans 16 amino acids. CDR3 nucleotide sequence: TGCAGCGCCCATTCGCCAGGTCTGGGGTTAACAGATACGCAGTATTTT. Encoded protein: CSAHSPGLGLTDTQYF.

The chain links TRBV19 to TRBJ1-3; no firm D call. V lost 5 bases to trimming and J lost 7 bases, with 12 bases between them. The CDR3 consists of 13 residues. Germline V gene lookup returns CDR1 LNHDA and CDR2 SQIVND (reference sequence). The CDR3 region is CASSDDPGNTIYF. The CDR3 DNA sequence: TGTGCCAGTAGTGATGACCCCGGTAACACCATATATTTT. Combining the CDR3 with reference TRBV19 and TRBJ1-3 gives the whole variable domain DGGITQSPKYLFRKEGQNVTLSCEQNLNHDAMYWYRQDPGQGLRLIYYSQIVNDFQKGDIAEGYSVSREKKESFPLTVTSAQKNPTAFYLCASSDDPGNTIYFGEGSWLTVV.

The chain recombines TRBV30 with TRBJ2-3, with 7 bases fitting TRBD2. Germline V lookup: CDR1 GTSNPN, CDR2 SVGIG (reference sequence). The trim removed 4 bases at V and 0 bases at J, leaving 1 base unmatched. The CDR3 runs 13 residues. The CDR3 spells CAWKRDSTDTQYF. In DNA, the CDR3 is TGTGCCTGGAAGCGGGATAGCACAGATACGCAGTATTTT.

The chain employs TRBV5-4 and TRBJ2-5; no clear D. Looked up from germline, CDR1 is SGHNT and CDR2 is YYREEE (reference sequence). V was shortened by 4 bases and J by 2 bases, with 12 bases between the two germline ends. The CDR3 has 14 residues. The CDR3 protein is CASSVIGKQETQYF. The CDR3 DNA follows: TGTGCCAGCAGCGTAATAGGTAAACAAGAGACCCAGTACTTC.

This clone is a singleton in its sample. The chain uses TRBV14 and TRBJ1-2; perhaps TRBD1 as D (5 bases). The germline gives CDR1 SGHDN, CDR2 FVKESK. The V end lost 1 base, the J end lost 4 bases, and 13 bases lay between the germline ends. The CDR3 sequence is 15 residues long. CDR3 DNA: TGTGCCAGCAGCCAAGCCTTAGGGGTGGGCTATGGCTACACCTTC. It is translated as CASSQALGVGYGYTF.

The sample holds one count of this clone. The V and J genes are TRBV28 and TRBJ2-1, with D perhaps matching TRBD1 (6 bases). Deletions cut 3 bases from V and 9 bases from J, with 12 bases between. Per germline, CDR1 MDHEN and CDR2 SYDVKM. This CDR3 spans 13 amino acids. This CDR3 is CASSFRGIREQFF. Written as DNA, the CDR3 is TGTGCCAGCAGTTTTAGGGGGATTCGTGAGCAGTTCTTC.

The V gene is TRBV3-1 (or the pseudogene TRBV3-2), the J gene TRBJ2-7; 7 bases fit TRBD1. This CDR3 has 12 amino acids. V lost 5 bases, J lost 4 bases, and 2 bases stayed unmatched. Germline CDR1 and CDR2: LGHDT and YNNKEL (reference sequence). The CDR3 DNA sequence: TGTGCCAGCAGCTCGACAGGGTACGAGCAGTACTTC. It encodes CASSSTGYEQYF.

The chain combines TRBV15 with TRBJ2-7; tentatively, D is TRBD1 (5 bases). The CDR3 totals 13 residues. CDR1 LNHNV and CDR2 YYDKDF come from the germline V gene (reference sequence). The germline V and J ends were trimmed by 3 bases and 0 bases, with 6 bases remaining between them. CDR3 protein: CATSRDNSYEQYF. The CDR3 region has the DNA TGTGCCACCAGCAGGGACAACTCCTACGAGCAGTACTTC.

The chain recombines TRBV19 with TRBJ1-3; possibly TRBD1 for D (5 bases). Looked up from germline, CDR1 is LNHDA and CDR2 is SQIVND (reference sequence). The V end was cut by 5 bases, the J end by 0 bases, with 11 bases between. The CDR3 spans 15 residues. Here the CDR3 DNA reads TGTGCCAGTAGTGAGGACACCCGCTCTGGAAACACCATATATTTT. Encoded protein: CASSEDTRSGNTIYF.